Below are 26 T cell receptor beta chains sequenced from a single sample in a study of blood T cells in healthy people across ages. Using a J-beta primer mix together with a sample-barcoded 5' primer, a second PCR was run for about 6 to 12 cycles. MiXCR was run by TCRdb on the 5' RACE reads, yielding one entry per CDR3 protein. The sample lists roughly 730,000 distinct CDR3 sequences; 45% to 70% were seen once. Material: blood. Source of these receptors: a man in his forties in good health.

The rearrangement joins TRBV4-2 to TRBJ2-1, with TRBD1 matching 8 bases. From germline, CDR1 is LGHNA and CDR2 YNFKEQ. The CDR3 is 15 amino acids. Unmatched junction bases numbered 7, after V lost 1 base and J lost 8 bases. The CDR3, as DNA: TGTGCCAGCAGCCAAGGGACAGGGATAGTGGATGAGCAGTTCTTC. As protein: CASSQGTGIVDEQFF.

The chain combines TRBV7-2 with TRBJ2-5; a possible D gene is TRBD2 (5 bases). The CDR3 covers 13 residues. Trimming took 1 base from V and 11 from J, leaving 14 bases between them. Germline lookup yields CDR1 SGHTA and CDR2 FQGNSA. The CDR3 sequence is CASSLDWMGGQYF. CDR3 bases: TGTGCCAGCAGCTTAGACTGGATGGGCGGGCAGTACTTC. Using reference TRBV7-2 and TRBJ2-5 for the parts outside the CDR3, the full variable domain is GAGVSQSPSNKVTEKGKDVELRCDPISGHTALYWYRQSLGQGLEFLIYFQGNSAPDKSGLPSDRFSAERTGGSVSTLTIQRTQQEDSAVYLCASSLDWMGGQYFGPGTRLLVL.

This chain uses TRBV3-1 with TRBJ1-2; D remains ambiguous. The CDR3 runs 13 residues. Per germline, CDR1 LGHDT and CDR2 YNNKEL (reference sequence). Trimming removed 0 bases from V and 7 bases from J, with 9 bases in between. CDR3 coding DNA: TGTGCCAGCAGCCAAGAGACGAACCGTGGCTACACCTTC. This gives the protein CASSQETNRGYTF.

This clonotype was counted a few times. The chain has TRBV12-3 or TRBV12-4 and TRBJ2-4, with 7 bases that match TRBD1. The J call may be wrong; the DNA end is better matched by TRBJ2-5. The CDR3 spans 14 residues. This CDR3 reads CASTMGQSNETQYF. The DNA of the CDR3 is TGTGCCAGCACCATGGGACAGTCAAACGAGACCCAGTACTTC.

This rearrangement joins TRBV28 to TRBJ2-3, with D possibly being TRBD1 (5 bases). This CDR3 has 17 residues. V shed 6 bases and J shed 3 bases, with 22 bases lying between them. The germline gives CDR1 MDHEN, CDR2 SYDVKM. CDR3: CASSSEIDSTGTDTQYF. The DNA for the CDR3 is TGTGCCAGCAGCTCCGAGATAGACAGTACTGGTACAGATACGCAGTATTTT.

The V and J genes are TRBV9 and TRBJ2-7, with TRBD2 matching 9 bases. Germline V gene sequence: CDR1 SGDLS, CDR2 YYNGEE. The CDR3 contains 17 residues. Losses at the gene ends were 0 bases for V and 7 bases for J; bases not matched to a gene: 14. Written as DNA, the CDR3 is TGTGCCAGCAGCGTAGAACCGGCGGGAGGGCCTAAAGGTGAGCAGTACTTC. It translates to CASSVEPAGGPKGEQYF.

This clonotype was counted a few times. The J gene is TRBJ2-7, the V gene TRBV29-1; TRBD1 matches at 9 bases. Germline CDR1 is SQVTM and CDR2 is ANQGSEA. This CDR3 contains 14 residues. The J segment lost 5 bases and the V segment lost 6 bases, leaving 11 bases of the junction unmatched. CDR3: CSVTEQGALHEQYF. The CDR3 nucleotides read TGCAGCGTCACTGAACAGGGGGCCCTCCACGAGCAGTACTTC.

Regarding this clonotype: This may be a read error, as it is one base from a much larger clone. The V and J genes are TRBV20-1 and TRBJ1-4; tentatively, D is TRBD1 (6 bases). The germline CDR1 and CDR2 sequences are DFQATT and SNEGSKA (reference sequence). The CDR3 spans 13 residues. Trimming pared 2 bases from V and 7 bases from J, leaving 11 bases between. The CDR3, as DNA: TGCAGTGCTAGACTGACAGGACGTGAAAAACTGTTTTTT. Residues: CSARLTGREKLFF.

V and J are TRBV10-3 and TRBJ2-5; TRBD2 aligns across 14 bases. With the DNA end fitting TRBJ2-7 better, the J assignment may be wrong. This CDR3 has 14 residues. CDR1 ENHRY and CDR2 SYGVKD come from the germline V gene. CDR3 in amino acids: CAIMTSGRESEQYF. The CDR3 nucleotides read TGTGCCATCATGACTAGCGGGAGGGAAAGCGAGCAGTACTTC.

This clonotype occurred a few times. V gene TRBV29-1 combines with J gene TRBJ2-5; no clear D gene. V lost 3 bases and J lost 4, with 9 bases in between. There are 12 residues in the CDR3. Germline CDR1 is SQVTM and CDR2 is ANQGSEA. CDR3: CSVERRGETQYF. CDR3 coding DNA: TGCAGCGTTGAGAGAAGAGGAGAGACCCAGTACTTC.

This rearrangement joins TRBV20-1 to TRBJ2-4; the match to TRBD2 covers 10 bases. This CDR3 spans 16 amino acids. CDR1 and CDR2 from the germline V gene are DFQATT and SNEGSKA (reference sequence). Trimming took 3 bases from V and 5 from J; bases not matched to a gene: 10. For the CDR3, the DNA is TGCAGTGCTAGTGCGGCAGCGGGGGGGCTCCAAAACATTCAGTACTTC. This codes for CSASAAAGGLQNIQYF.

The chain recombines TRBV7-8 with TRBJ2-7, with 10 bases identical to TRBD1. This CDR3 region has 15 residues. Germline loops: CDR1 SGHVS, CDR2 FQNEAQ. V shed 5 bases, J shed 5 bases, and the junction held 9 bases outside the gene matches. CDR3 sequence: CASSPIPGQGHEQYF. CDR3 coding DNA: TGTGCCAGCAGCCCTATCCCGGGACAGGGGCACGAGCAGTACTTC.

The sample holds one count of this clonotype. The CDR3 DNA sequence: TGTGCCAGTAGACAGACCGGGACAGGGTCCAATGAGCAGTTCTTC. Translated, it gives CASRQTGTGSNEQFF. This rearrangement joins TRBV14 to TRBJ2-1; 9 bases are shared with TRBD1. The CDR3 is made up of 15 amino acids. The germline CDR1 and CDR2 sequences are SGHDN and FVKESK. The J segment lost 6 bases and the V segment lost 9 bases, leaving 12 bases of the junction unmatched.

J is TRBJ2-7 and V is TRBV4-3; 8 nucleotides match TRBD1. V was clipped by 2 bases and J by 3 bases; unmatched bases: 6. The CDR3 totals 15 residues. Germline assignment: CDR1 LGHNA and CDR2 YSLEER. CDR3 sequence: CASSQRTTGDYEQYF. The CDR3, as DNA: TGCGCCAGCAGCCAACGTACGACAGGGGACTACGAGCAGTACTTC.

A remark on this clonotype: This may be a read error, as it is one base from a much larger clone. The gene calls are TRBV6-6 and TRBJ2-2; D unclear. Germline loops: CDR1 MNHNY, CDR2 SVGAGI (reference sequence). The V end was cut by 5 bases, the J end by 6 bases, with 13 bases between. The CDR3 is made up of 14 amino acids. The CDR3 nucleotides read TGTGCCAGCAGTGACGACGCCATGGCCGGGGAGCTGTTTTTT. Translated: CASSDDAMAGELFF.

This clonotype turned up a few times. This rearrangement joins TRBV29-1 to TRBJ2-1; D is undetermined. The ends were cut back, 6 bases at V and 0 bases at J, with 12 bases in the middle. The CDR3 loop spans 14 amino acids. The germline V gene encodes CDR1 SQVTM and CDR2 ANQGSEA. The DNA for the CDR3 is TGCAGCGTCCCCACAGCTAGCTCCTACAATGAGCAGTTCTTC. Encoded protein: CSVPTASSYNEQFF.

The genes are TRBV7-9 and TRBJ2-1; 8 nucleotides line up with TRBD1. From germline, CDR1 is SEHNR and CDR2 FQNEAQ (reference sequence). There are 15 residues in the CDR3. J lost 6 bases, V lost 11 bases, and 15 bases had no gene match. CDR3 sequence reads: CAQSARTGYGNEQFF. Written as DNA, the CDR3 is TGTGCCCAGTCAGCCCGGACAGGGTATGGCAATGAGCAGTTCTTC.

The table lists this clonotype with a few counts. V and J are TRBV20-1 and TRBJ1-1; D unclear. The CDR3 totals 11 residues. Per the germline V gene, CDR1 is DFQATT and CDR2 is SNEGSKA (reference sequence). Trimming removed 3 bases at V and 4 bases at J, with 6 bases between. The CDR3 coding sequence is TGCAGTGCTAGTAGGTTCACTGAAGCTTTCTTT. This sequence encodes CSASRFTEAFF.

This chain links TRBV7-3 with TRBJ2-4; the D gene is possibly TRBD1 (7 bases). V was clipped by 6 bases and J by 0 bases, with 15 bases between them. The CDR3 loop spans 16 amino acids. In germline, CDR1 is SGHTA, CDR2 FQGTGA. CDR3 residues: CASSGGTDLAKNIQYF. Here the CDR3 DNA reads TGTGCCAGCAGTGGAGGGACAGACTTAGCCAAAAACATTCAGTACTTC.

The V call is TRBV20-1, the J call TRBJ2-1, with 9 bases aligning to TRBD2. Germline V CDR1 and CDR2: DFQATT, SNEGSKA (reference sequence). The V and J ends lost 0 bases and 5 bases, in that order; junction bases with no gene match: 11. The length of the CDR3 is 17 residues. CDR3 region: CSARDPATGLANNEQFF. Written as DNA, the CDR3 is TGCAGTGCTAGAGATCCGGCAACTGGACTAGCGAACAATGAGCAGTTCTTC.

With regard to this clonotype: An end of the junction does not agree with germline; a read error may underlie this. The chain recombines TRBV11-3 with TRBJ2-1, with D uncertain. Looked up from germline, CDR1 is SGHNT and CDR2 is YENEEA. CDR3 size: 11 residues. The CDR3 reads CASSFIHEQFF. The CDR3 DNA reads as TGCGCCAGCAGCTTTATCCATGAGCAGTTCTTC.

The V gene is TRBV5-1, the J gene TRBJ2-3; 15 bases fit TRBD2. Germline CDR1 and CDR2: SGHRS and YFSETQ. V dropped 4 bases and J dropped 4; count of bases not matched to a gene: 7. This CDR3 contains 17 residues. CDR3: CASSPTGTSGGSDTQYF. Here the CDR3 DNA reads TGCGCCAGCAGCCCAACAGGGACTAGCGGGGGGTCAGATACGCAGTATTTT.

The genes are TRBV28 and TRBJ2-7; D remains ambiguous. Trimming shortened V by 8 bases and J by 7 bases, and 21 bases separated the two germline ends. The CDR3 is made up of 14 amino acids. Germline-derived CDR1 and CDR2 are MDHEN and SYDVKM. Written as DNA, the CDR3 is TGTGCCAGCTTTGCGAGACGTCGGTACAATGAGCAGTACTTC. Its translation: CASFARRRYNEQYF.

This chain connects TRBV28 to TRBJ2-6; no reliable D call. With 1 base removed from V and 1 base from J, the gap between germline ends came to 11 bases. This CDR3 comprises 17 residues. Germline values: CDR1 MDHEN, CDR2 SYDVKM. This CDR3 is CASSLLSRKSGANVLTF. The CDR3 region has the DNA TGTGCCAGCAGTTTATTAAGTCGGAAGTCTGGGGCCAACGTCCTGACTTTC.

This sequence joins TRBV2 and TRBJ2-5, with 7 bases identical to TRBD1. The CDR3 is 14 amino acids. Germline-derived CDR1 and CDR2 are SNHLY and FYNNEI. Trimming removed 7 bases from V and 4 bases from J; junction bases left unmatched: 9. This CDR3 reads CASINRGSGETQYF. The CDR3 region has the DNA TGTGCCAGCATAAACAGGGGAAGTGGAGAGACCCAGTACTTC. The full variable domain, its missing parts supplied by reference TRBV2 and TRBJ2-5, is EPEVTQTPSHQVTQMGQEVILRCVPISNHLYFYWYRQILGQKVEFLVSFYNNEISEKSEIFDDQFSVERPDGSNFTLKIRSTKLEDSAMYFCASINRGSGETQYFGPGTRLLVL.

J is TRBJ1-4 and V is TRBV11-2; tentatively, D is TRBD1 (5 bases). The V gene's germline CDR1 is SGHAT and CDR2 FQNNGV. The V end was cut by 5 bases, the J end by 5 bases, with 18 bases between. The CDR3 extends over 16 amino acids. DNA for the CDR3: TGTGCCAGCAGCCCCATTCGCCACAGGACGAATGAAAAACTGTTTTTT. This encodes CASSPIRHRTNEKLFF.